The sequence of this T cell receptor (beta chain) was determined in a study of identical twins. Notes on the study in general: Out-of-frame alpha sequences common to twins were enriched for low generation probability. Compared with models, monozygotic twins showed more out-of-frame TCR alpha sharing. Memory repertoires showed no such pattern, whereas abundant cord blood beta clonotypes carried fewer insertions.

As concerns this clonotype: What it recognizes is unknown.

V lost 6 bases, J lost 0 bases, and 22 bases lay in between. The CDR3 sequence is 18 residues long. Germline V gene lookup returns CDR1 ENHRY and CDR2 SYGVKD. Template switching added a universal primer binding site, and final cDNA carried unique molecular identifiers. TCRdb re-analysed the 5' RACE reads in MiXCR, keeping a single row per CDR3 protein. The sample has under 900,000 distinct CDR3 sequences; 9% to 15% are singletons. This sample also belongs to another study, concerning yellow fever vaccine responses in identical twins.

The sequenced sample was PBMCs. V and J are TRBV10-3 and TRBJ2-3, with a tentative D call TRBD2 (6 bases). The clonotype originates from a woman aged 18-29 years in good health. CDR3 region: CAIRPETPGANSTDTQYF. The CDR3 nucleotides read TGTGCCATCAGGCCGGAAACCCCGGGAGCCAATAGCACAGATACGCAGTATTTT.